This passage covers 24 T cell receptor beta chains from one sample sequenced in a study of blood T cell repertoires in COVID-19 (dated by TCRdb to about 2020). Library creation used the immunoSEQ multiplex PCR assay. TCRdb holds this immuneACCESS table with in-frame rearrangements only. Some clones are missing; in checked studies, unresolved V genes explain under half, and the rest has no known cause. The sample table holds over 15,000 clones, of which around 80% were seen once. The ten biggest clones cover around a fifth of the sample. The specimen was peripheral blood. The receptors originated from a man aged 55 to 70 with active or convalescent COVID-19.

There are a few counts of this clone. The CDR3, as DNA: TGTGCCAGCGGGAGGACAGGGAAAGGAAATGAGCAGTTCTTC. Translated, it gives CASGRTGKGNEQFF. J is TRBJ2-1 and V is TRBV27; 8 bases align to TRBD1. The V gene end was trimmed by 8 bases and the J gene end by 7 bases; junction bases not matched to a gene: 10. Germline CDR1 MNHEY, CDR2 SMNVEV (reference sequence). The CDR3 is 14 amino acids.

The chain has TRBV6-5 and TRBJ1-1; no clear D gene. The CDR3 is made up of 13 amino acids. Germline values: CDR1 MNHEY, CDR2 SVGAGI. V dropped 6 bases and J dropped 1 base, with 9 bases sitting between them. The CDR3 DNA reads TGTGCCAGCAGCCGGGGATCGAACACTGAAGCTTTCTTT. Translation: CASSRGSNTEAFF.

This clone has only one observation. The V gene is TRBV27, the J gene TRBJ1-5; a weak D match, TRBD1 (5 bases). V shed 0 bases and J shed 0 bases, with 12 bases lying between them. This CDR3 has 17 residues. From germline, CDR1 is MNHEY and CDR2 SMNVEV (reference sequence). The chain's CDR3 is CASSLSRGDVSNQPQHF. The CDR3, as DNA: TGTGCCAGCAGTTTATCACGGGGGGACGTTAGCAATCAGCCCCAGCATTTT.

The rearrangement uses TRBV28 and TRBJ1-5, with D possibly TRBD1 on 6 matching bases. V shed 6 bases and J shed 7 bases, with 19 bases lying between them. Germline assignment: CDR1 MDHEN and CDR2 SYDVKM. The CDR3 contains 15 residues. CDR3 coding DNA: TGTGCCAGCAGACGCCCGGGACAAGGTATCCAGCCCCAGCATTTT. Protein: CASRRPGQGIQPQHF. The complete variable domain, with remaining parts taken from reference TRBV28 and TRBJ1-5, reads DVKVTQSSRYLVKRTGEKVFLECVQDMDHENMFWYRQDPGLGLRLIYFSYDVKMKEKGDIPEGYSVSREKKERFSLILESASTNQTSMYLCASRRPGQGIQPQHFGDGTRLSIL.

CDR3: CASSLVEGGEGKAFF. Written as DNA, the CDR3 is TGTGCCAGCAGCTTAGTAGAAGGTGGTGAGGGCAAAGCTTTCTTT. The rearrangement links TRBV7-9 to TRBJ1-1; D call uncertain. V was shortened by 1 base and J by 9 bases, with 18 bases between the two germline ends. This CDR3 contains 15 residues. Germline V gene lookup returns CDR1 SEHNR and CDR2 FQNEAQ (reference sequence).

This chain uses TRBV19 with TRBJ2-7; 8 bases align to TRBD1. The ends lost 5 bases at V and 3 bases at J; junction bases unmatched: 9. This CDR3 contains 15 residues. The germline gives CDR1 LNHDA, CDR2 SQIVND (reference sequence). The CDR3 nucleotides are TGTGCCAGTAGTCCTACAGGGGGAATGGGCTACGAGCAGTACTTC. Residues: CASSPTGGMGYEQYF.

In this sample, this clone is medium-sized (0.01 to 0.1%). The chain uses TRBV11-2 and TRBJ1-6; D is unclear. The CDR3 length is 13 residues. CDR1 is SGHAT, CDR2 FQNNGV, per germline. Trimming removed 9 bases from V and 11 bases from J, with 17 bases in between. Here the CDR3 reads CASGGRGPTPLHF. The DNA of the CDR3 is TGTGCCAGTGGAGGGCGAGGGCCGACACCCCTCCACTTT.

This sequence joins TRBV30 and TRBJ2-5; TRBD1 agrees at 9 bases. V shed 5 bases, J shed 7 bases, and the junction held 5 bases outside the gene matches. The CDR3 extends over 12 amino acids. Germline assignment: CDR1 GTSNPN and CDR2 SVGIG (reference sequence). The CDR3 spells CAWGGQGRTQYF. The CDR3 DNA reads as TGTGCCTGGGGGGGACAGGGCCGGACCCAGTACTTC.

CDR3 region: CASSLDRDRGGTNEQFF. CDR3 sequence (DNA): TGTGCCAGCAGCTTGGATCGGGACAGGGGAGGAACCAATGAGCAGTTCTTC. The rearrangement joins TRBV5-4 to TRBJ2-1; 10 bases align to TRBD1. Germline V gives CDR1 SGHNT, CDR2 YYREEE (reference sequence). With V trimmed by 0 bases and J by 6 bases, 9 bases remained unmatched. CDR3 length equals 17 residues.

V usage is TRBV4-2 and J usage is TRBJ2-3; TRBD2 is a possible D gene (5 bases). Between the trimmed V and J ends, which lost 2 bases and 1 base, there was a span of 19 bases. From germline, CDR1 is LGHNA and CDR2 YNFKEQ. The CDR3 has 18 amino acids. Written as DNA, the CDR3 is TGTGCCAGCAGCCAATCTTGGCTAGCCGAAAGGGGCACAGATACGCAGTATTTT. As protein: CASSQSWLAERGTDTQYF.

The V and J genes are TRBV7-6 and TRBJ2-5, with 8 bases aligning to TRBD1. Germline assignment: CDR1 SGHVS and CDR2 FNYEAQ. V was pared by 5 bases and J by 4 bases, with 3 bases of the junction left unmatched. The CDR3 spans 13 residues. The CDR3 coding sequence is TGTGCCAGCAGCCGAGGACAGGGAGAGACCCAGTACTTC. Translating it yields CASSRGQGETQYF.

V gene TRBV24-1 combines with J gene TRBJ2-3, with no clear D. The V end lost 0 bases, the J end lost 0 bases, and 3 bases lay between the germline ends. In germline, CDR1 is KGHDR, CDR2 SFDVKD. The CDR3 covers 14 residues. The CDR3 sequence is CATSDLLSTDTQYF. CDR3 sequence (DNA): TGTGCCACCAGTGATTTGCTTAGCACAGATACGCAGTATTTT.

This clone was recorded a few times. J is TRBJ1-6 and V is TRBV5-6; D is possibly TRBD1 (5 bases). The germline V gene has CDR1 SGHDT and CDR2 YYEEEE. The CDR3 consists of 13 residues. The V and J ends lost 5 bases and 4 bases respectively, with 7 bases between them. The CDR3 DNA reads as TGTGCCAGCAGTTCAGGGTATAATTCACCCCTCCACTTT. Translated, it gives CASSSGYNSPLHF.

The J gene is TRBJ1-5, the V gene TRBV24-1, with D perhaps TRBD1 (5 bases). Germline V gives CDR1 KGHDR, CDR2 SFDVKD. The V end lost 12 bases, the J end lost 0 bases, and 14 bases lay between the germline ends. This CDR3 region has 14 residues. The CDR3 loop reads CAAAGRYSNQPQHF. The DNA for the CDR3 is TGTGCCGCAGCAGGGCGGTATAGCAATCAGCCCCAGCATTTT.

The chain couples TRBV19 to TRBJ1-1; 8 bases agree with TRBD1. Germline assignment: CDR1 LNHDA and CDR2 SQIVND (reference sequence). The CDR3 runs 15 residues. With 7 bases clipped from V and 3 bases from J, the junction kept 10 bases outside the gene matches. The chain's CDR3 is CASNGKTGDDTEAFF. The DNA for the CDR3 is TGTGCCAGTAATGGGAAGACAGGGGATGACACTGAAGCTTTCTTT.

The chain couples TRBV7-9 to TRBJ1-6, with TRBD1 identical over 8 bases. CDR3 length: 14 residues. With 5 bases clipped from V and 10 bases from J, the junction kept 7 bases outside the gene matches. Germline CDR1 and CDR2: SEHNR and FQNEAQ (reference sequence). The CDR3 reads CASSLTGGESPLHF. The CDR3 DNA reads as TGTGCCAGCAGCCTCACAGGGGGAGAATCACCCCTCCACTTT.

The rearrangement links TRBV9 to TRBJ2-3; 11 bases agree with TRBD2. After removal of 1 base from V and 1 base from J, the junction contained 11 bases not matched to a gene. This CDR3 region has 19 residues. CDR1 and CDR2 (germline): SGDLS, YYNGEE. This CDR3 reads CASSVRTSPGLAGTDTQYF. The CDR3 bases are TGTGCCAGCAGCGTACGGACCTCCCCGGGACTAGCGGGCACAGATACGCAGTATTTT.

The chain recombines TRBV27 with TRBJ1-1; 12 bases align to TRBD1. The germline V gene has CDR1 MNHEY and CDR2 SMNVEV (reference sequence). Trimming cost V 5 bases and J 4 bases; bases outside gene matches: 11. CDR3 length: 17 residues. CDR3 loop: CASSERDRGPRSTEAFF. CDR3 coding DNA: TGTGCCAGCAGTGAGCGGGACAGGGGGCCGCGGAGCACTGAAGCTTTCTTT.

This clone showed up just a few times. CDR3 sequence (DNA): TGTGCCAGCTCCACGGGACACCAGAACACTGAAGCTTTCTTT. Residues: CASSTGHQNTEAFF. This chain links TRBV18 with TRBJ1-1; TRBD1 is a possible D gene (6 bases). Trimming took 6 bases from V and 1 from J, leaving 12 bases between them. From germline, CDR1 is KGHSH and CDR2 LQKENI. The CDR3 has 14 amino acids.

This clone was detected a few times. This chain connects TRBV6-2 or TRBV6-3 to TRBJ2-5, with TRBD2 identical over 9 bases. The CDR3 loop spans 17 amino acids. Trimming at V came to 2 bases and at J to 3 bases, leaving 10 bases not matched to a gene. The germline CDR1 and CDR2 sequences are MNHEY and SVGEGT. The CDR3 reads CASSYTSGYRPKETQYF. Written as DNA, the CDR3 is TGTGCCAGCAGTTACACTAGCGGGTACCGCCCGAAAGAGACCCAGTACTTC.

The gene calls are TRBV28 and TRBJ1-1, with D perhaps TRBD1 (5 bases). Trimming removed 4 bases at V and 0 bases at J, with 12 bases between. The CDR3 loop spans 15 amino acids. The V gene's germline CDR1 is MDHEN and CDR2 SYDVKM. The CDR3 nucleotides are TGTGCCAGCAGTTCACATGGGGGGTTGAACACTGAAGCTTTCTTT. Protein sequence: CASSSHGGLNTEAFF.

This clone was observed once. The V call is TRBV5-4, the J call TRBJ2-7; possibly TRBD2 for D (5 bases). The germline V and J ends were trimmed by 3 bases and 7 bases, with 17 bases remaining between them. The CDR3 is 14 amino acids. CDR1 and CDR2 (germline): SGHNT, YYREEE (reference sequence). Here the CDR3 reads CASSSWTGSGEQYF. The DNA of the CDR3 is TGTGCCAGCAGCTCCTGGACTGGGAGTGGGGAGCAGTACTTC.

This sequence joins TRBV2 and TRBJ1-1; tentative D call: TRBD1 (6 bases). The length of the CDR3 is 14 residues. Germline V gene data show CDR1 as SNHLY and CDR2 as FYNNEI. V lost 5 bases, J lost 1 base, and 11 bases lay in between. CDR3 DNA sequence: TGTGCCAGCAGTTTAACACAGGGGAACACTGAAGCTTTCTTT. This sequence encodes CASSLTQGNTEAFF. The variable domain in full, with the rest retrieved from reference TRBV2 and TRBJ1-1, is EPEVTQTPSHQVTQMGQEVILRCVPISNHLYFYWYRQILGQKVEFLVSFYNNEISEKSEIFDDQFSVERPDGSNFTLKIRSTKLEDSAMYFCASSLTQGNTEAFFGQGTRLTVV.

The J gene is TRBJ1-2, the V gene TRBV28, with unresolved D. V gave up 3 bases and J gave up 5 bases, with 13 bases separating them. The V gene's germline CDR1 is MDHEN and CDR2 SYDVKM. The CDR3 length is 14 residues. For the CDR3, the DNA is TGTGCCAGCAGTTTGGGTGACAAGGCATATGGCTACACCTTC. Translation gives CASSLGDKAYGYTF.